This TCR beta chain originates from a study of untreated major depressive disorder. Turning to this clone: Its antigen is still unknown.

Study-wide results and limits: Three preselected Vbeta families were the sole sequencing comparisons.

Method: immunoSEQ multiplex PCR; TCRdb's copy keeps in-frame clones and lacks some. Seen here are tens of thousands of clones, around 87% observed once, and the top ten hold just over 5%. Sequences were obtained from CD4+ T cells from PBMCs. The receptor was isolated from a woman younger than 45 in good health.

CDR3 nucleotides: TGTGCCATCAGGCCCGGGACACTGAACTACGAGCAGTACTTC. It encodes CAIRPGTLNYEQYF. This chain joins TRBV10-3 and TRBJ2-7; weak D call: TRBD1 (6 bases). Germline CDR1 and CDR2: ENHRY and SYGVKD. The CDR3 runs to 14 residues. V was cut by 6 bases and J by 3 bases, with 15 bases left in between.